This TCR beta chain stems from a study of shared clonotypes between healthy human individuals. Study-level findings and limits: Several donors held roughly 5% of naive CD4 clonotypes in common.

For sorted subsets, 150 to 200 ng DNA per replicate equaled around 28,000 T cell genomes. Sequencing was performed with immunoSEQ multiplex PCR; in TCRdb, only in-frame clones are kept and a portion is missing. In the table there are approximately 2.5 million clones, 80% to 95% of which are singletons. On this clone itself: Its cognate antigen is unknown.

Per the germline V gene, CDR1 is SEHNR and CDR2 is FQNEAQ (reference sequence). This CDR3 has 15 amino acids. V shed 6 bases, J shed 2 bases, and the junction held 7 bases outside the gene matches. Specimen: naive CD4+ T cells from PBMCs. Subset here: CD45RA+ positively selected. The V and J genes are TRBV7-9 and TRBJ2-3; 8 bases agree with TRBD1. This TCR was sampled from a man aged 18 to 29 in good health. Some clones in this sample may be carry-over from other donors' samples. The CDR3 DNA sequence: TGTGCCAGCAGTTCAGGGGGCCCCGCCACAGATACGCAGTATTTT. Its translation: CASSSGGPATDTQYF. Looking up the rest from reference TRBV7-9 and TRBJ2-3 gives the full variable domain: DTGVSQNPRHKITKRGQNVTFRCDPISEHNRLYWYRQTLGQGPEFLTYFQNEAQLEKSRLLSDRFSAERPKGSFSTLEIQRTEQGDSAMYLCASSSGGPATDTQYFGPGTRLTVL.